This T cell receptor (beta chain) was retrieved from a study of T-cell reconstitution after alpha-beta-depleted transplantation in children. General study results and limits: Expanded clones from the graft, numbering several hundred, reportedly supplied alpha-beta T cells about two months after transplant. For some patients, TCRbeta diversity was high at day 60 because of recipient T cells and thymic progenitors that survived. T-cell numbers and diversity, one year after transplant, stemmed largely from T cells that were newly produced.

Germline loops: CDR1 ENHRY, CDR2 SYGVKD. This CDR3 is 15 amino acids long. With V trimmed by 2 bases and J by 1 base, 3 bases remained unmatched. This clonotype appeared many times. Its cognate antigen is unknown. Preparing the TCRbeta library involved the use of unique molecular identifiers. A single record per CDR3 protein comes from TCRdb applying MiXCR to the PCR reads. The sample consists of approximately 500,000 distinct CDR3 sequences, roughly a tenth of them appearing once. The chain has TRBV10-3 and TRBJ2-3; 7 bases match TRBD2. The specimen was PBMCs, collected before TCRalphabeta/CD19-depleted stem cell transplant. This receptor was identified in a child aged 2 to 10 with inherited bone marrow failure, due to receive a stem cell transplant. The DNA for the CDR3 is TGTGCCATCAGTGAGGCGGGAGAAGGCACAGATACGCAGTATTTT. Its protein is CAISEAGEGTDTQYF.